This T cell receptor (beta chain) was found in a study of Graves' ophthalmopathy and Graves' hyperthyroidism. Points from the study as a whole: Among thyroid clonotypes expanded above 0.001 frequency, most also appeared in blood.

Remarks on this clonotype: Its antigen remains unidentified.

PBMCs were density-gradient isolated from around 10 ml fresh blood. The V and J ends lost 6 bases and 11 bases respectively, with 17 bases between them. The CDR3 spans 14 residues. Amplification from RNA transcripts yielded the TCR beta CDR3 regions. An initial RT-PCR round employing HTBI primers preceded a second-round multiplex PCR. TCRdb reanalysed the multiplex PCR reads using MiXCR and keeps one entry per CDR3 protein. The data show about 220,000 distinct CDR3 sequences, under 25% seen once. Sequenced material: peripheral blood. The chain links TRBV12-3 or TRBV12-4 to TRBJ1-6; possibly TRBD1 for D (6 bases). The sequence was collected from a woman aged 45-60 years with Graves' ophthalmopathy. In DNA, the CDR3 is TGTGCCAGCAGATTGAGGCAGGGACAAGCACCCCTCCACTTT. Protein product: CASRLRQGQAPLHF.